The sequence of this T cell receptor beta chain was determined in a study of technical replicates of blood from a handful of donors. Trimming removed 5 bases at V and 1 base at J, with 8 bases between. Germline CDR1 SGHAT, CDR2 FQDESV (reference sequence). This CDR3 spans 13 amino acids. This clone was counted a single time. Generated by immunoSEQ multiplex PCR, the TCRdb table keeps only in-frame clones and is missing some. Found here are approximately 80,000 clones, 75% to 95% of them singletons; the top ten hold just under 0.25%. Sequencing input: T cells isolated from PBMCs. This clonotype was obtained from a human donor in good health. The J gene is TRBJ1-2, the V gene TRBV11-1, with a weak D call TRBD1 (6 bases). The CDR3 nucleotides read TGTGCCAGCAGCCGGGACAATAACTATGGCTACACCTTC. Protein sequence: CASSRDNNYGYTF.